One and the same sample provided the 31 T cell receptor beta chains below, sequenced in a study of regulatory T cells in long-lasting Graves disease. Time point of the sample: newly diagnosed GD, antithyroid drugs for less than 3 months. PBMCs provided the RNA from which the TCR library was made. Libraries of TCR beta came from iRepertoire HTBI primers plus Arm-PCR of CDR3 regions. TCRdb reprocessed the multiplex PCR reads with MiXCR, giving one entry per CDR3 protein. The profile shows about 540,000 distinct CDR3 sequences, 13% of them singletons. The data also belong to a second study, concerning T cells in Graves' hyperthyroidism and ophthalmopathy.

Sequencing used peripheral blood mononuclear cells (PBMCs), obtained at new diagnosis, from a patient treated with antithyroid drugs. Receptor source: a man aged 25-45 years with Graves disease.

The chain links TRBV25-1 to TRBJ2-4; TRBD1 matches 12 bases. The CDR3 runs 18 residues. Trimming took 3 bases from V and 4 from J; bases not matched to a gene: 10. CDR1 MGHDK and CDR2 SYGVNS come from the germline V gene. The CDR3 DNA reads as TGTGCCAGCAGTGAGATGACCGGGACAGGGGGCTCTAAAAACATTCAGTACTTC. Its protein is CASSEMTGTGGSKNIQYF.

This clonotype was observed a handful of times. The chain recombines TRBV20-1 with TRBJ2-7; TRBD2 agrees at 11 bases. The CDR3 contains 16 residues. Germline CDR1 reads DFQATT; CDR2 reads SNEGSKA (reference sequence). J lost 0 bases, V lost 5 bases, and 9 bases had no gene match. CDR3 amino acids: CSADGTSGAVSYEQYF. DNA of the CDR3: TGCAGTGCTGACGGGACTAGCGGAGCTGTCTCCTACGAGCAGTACTTC.

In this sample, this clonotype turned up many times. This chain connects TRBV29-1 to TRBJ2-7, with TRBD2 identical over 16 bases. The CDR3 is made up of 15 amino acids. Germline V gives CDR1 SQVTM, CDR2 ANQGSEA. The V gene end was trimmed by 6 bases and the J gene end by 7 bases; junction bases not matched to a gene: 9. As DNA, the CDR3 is TGCAGCGTCGAGAGGGGACTAGCGGGAGGGGGGGAGCAGTACTTC. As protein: CSVERGLAGGGEQYF.

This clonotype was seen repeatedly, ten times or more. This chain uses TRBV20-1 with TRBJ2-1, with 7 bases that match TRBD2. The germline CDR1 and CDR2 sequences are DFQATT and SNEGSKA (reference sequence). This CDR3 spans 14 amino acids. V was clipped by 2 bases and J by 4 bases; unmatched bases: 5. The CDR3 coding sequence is TGCAGTGCTAGACGCGGGAGTTATTACAATGAGCAGTTCTTC. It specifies CSARRGSYYNEQFF.

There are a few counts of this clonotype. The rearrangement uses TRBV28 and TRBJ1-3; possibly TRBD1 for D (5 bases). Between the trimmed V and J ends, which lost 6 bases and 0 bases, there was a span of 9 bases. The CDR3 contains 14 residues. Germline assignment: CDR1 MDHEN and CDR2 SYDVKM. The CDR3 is CASSADSSGNTIYF. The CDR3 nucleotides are TGTGCCAGCAGCGCAGACAGCTCTGGAAACACCATATATTTT.

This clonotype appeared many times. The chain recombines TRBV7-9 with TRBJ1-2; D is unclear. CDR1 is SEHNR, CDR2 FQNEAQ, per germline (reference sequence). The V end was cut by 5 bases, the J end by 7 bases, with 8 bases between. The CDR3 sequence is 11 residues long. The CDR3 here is CASSPGSGYTF. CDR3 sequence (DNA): TGTGCCAGCAGCCCGGGGAGTGGCTACACCTTC. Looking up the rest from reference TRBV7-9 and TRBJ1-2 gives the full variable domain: DTGVSQNPRHKITKRGQNVTFRCDPISEHNRLYWYRQTLGQGPEFLTYFQNEAQLEKSRLLSDRFSAERPKGSFSTLEIQRTEQGDSAMYLCASSPGSGYTFGSGTRLTVV.

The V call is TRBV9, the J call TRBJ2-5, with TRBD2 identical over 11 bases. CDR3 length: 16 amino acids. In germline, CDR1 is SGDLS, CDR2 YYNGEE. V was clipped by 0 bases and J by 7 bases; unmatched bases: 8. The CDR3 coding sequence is TGTGCCAGCAGCGTAGCTAGCGGGAGGCCCTCCTGGACCCAGTACTTC. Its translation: CASSVASGRPSWTQYF.

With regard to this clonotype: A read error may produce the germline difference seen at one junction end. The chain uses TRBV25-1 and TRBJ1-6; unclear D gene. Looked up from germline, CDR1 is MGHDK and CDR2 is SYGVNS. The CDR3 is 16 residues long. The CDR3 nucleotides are TGTGCCAGCAGTGAATTTTTCGACTGGCGTAATTTACCCCTCCACTTT. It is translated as CASSEFFDWRNLPLHF.

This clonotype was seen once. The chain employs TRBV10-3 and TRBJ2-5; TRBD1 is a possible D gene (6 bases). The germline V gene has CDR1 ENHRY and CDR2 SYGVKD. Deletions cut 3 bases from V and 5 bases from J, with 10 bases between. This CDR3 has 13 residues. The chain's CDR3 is CAISEQGRETQYF. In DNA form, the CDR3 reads TGTGCCATCAGTGAACAGGGCAGGGAGACCCAGTACTTC.

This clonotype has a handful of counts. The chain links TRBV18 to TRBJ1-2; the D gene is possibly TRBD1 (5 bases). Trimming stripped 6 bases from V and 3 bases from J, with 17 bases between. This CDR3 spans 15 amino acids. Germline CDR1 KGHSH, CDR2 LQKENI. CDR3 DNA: TGTGCCAGCTCCCCAAGGGGAGCGGATCACTATGGCTACACCTTC. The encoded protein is CASSPRGADHYGYTF. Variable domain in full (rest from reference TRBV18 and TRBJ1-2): NAGVMQNPRHLVRRRGQEARLRCSPMKGHSHVYWYRQLPEEGLKFMVYLQKENIIDESGMPKERFSAEFPKEGPSILRIQQVVRGDSAAYFCASSPRGADHYGYTFGSGTRLTVV.

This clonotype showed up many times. CDR3 in DNA: TGTGCCAGCATGCCCCGAGCTGGGGCCAACGTCCTGACTTTC. This gives the protein CASMPRAGANVLTF. This chain uses TRBV28 with TRBJ2-6; D is unclear. The V gene's germline CDR1 is MDHEN and CDR2 SYDVKM. The V end was cut by 7 bases, the J end by 2 bases, with 9 bases between. The CDR3 is made up of 14 amino acids.

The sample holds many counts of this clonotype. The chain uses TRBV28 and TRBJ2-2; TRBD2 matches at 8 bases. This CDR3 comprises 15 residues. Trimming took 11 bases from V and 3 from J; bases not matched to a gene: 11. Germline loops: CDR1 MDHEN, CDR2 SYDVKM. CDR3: CAAMDREGHTGELFF. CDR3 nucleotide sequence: TGTGCCGCAATGGATCGGGAGGGCCACACCGGGGAGCTGTTTTTT. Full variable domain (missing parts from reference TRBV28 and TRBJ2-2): DVKVTQSSRYLVKRTGEKVFLECVQDMDHENMFWYRQDPGLGLRLIYFSYDVKMKEKGDIPEGYSVSREKKERFSLILESASTNQTSMYLCAAMDREGHTGELFFGEGSRLTVL.

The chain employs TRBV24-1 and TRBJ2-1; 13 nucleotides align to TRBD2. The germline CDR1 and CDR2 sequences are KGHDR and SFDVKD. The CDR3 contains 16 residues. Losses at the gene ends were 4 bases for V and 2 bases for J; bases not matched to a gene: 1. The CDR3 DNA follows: TGTGCCACCAGTGAGGGGACTAGCGGGACCTACAATGAGCAGTTCTTC. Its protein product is CATSEGTSGTYNEQFF.

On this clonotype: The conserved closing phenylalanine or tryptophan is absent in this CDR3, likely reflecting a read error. This CDR3 is CASSPFPAGRQPQHV. CDR3 nucleotides: TGTGCCAGCAGTCCATTCCCGGCAGGCAGGCAGCCCCAGCATGTT. This chain links TRBV27 with TRBJ1-5; D unclear. Germline CDR1 MNHEY, CDR2 SMNVEV (reference sequence). The CDR3 runs to 15 residues. V was clipped by 5 bases and J by 7 bases, with 18 bases between them.

The CDR3 DNA follows: TGCAGTGCTAGACGGGGGACAGTCAATGAGCAGTTCTTC. Encoded protein: CSARRGTVNEQFF. V gene TRBV20-1 combines with J gene TRBJ2-1; TRBD1 might be the D (7 bases). V lost 2 bases, J lost 6 bases, and 11 bases lay in between. The V gene's germline CDR1 is DFQATT and CDR2 SNEGSKA (reference sequence). The CDR3 covers 13 residues.

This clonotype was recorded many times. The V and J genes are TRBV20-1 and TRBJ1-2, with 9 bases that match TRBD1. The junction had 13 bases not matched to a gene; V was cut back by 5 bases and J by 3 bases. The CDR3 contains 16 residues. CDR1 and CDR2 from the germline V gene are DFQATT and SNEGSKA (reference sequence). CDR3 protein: CSASGTGSVTDYGYTF. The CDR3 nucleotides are TGCAGTGCTTCCGGGACAGGGTCCGTTACGGACTATGGCTACACCTTC.

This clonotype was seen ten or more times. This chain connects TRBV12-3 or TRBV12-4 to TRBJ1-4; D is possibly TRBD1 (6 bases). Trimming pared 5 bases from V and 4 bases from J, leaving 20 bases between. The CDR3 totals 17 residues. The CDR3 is CASSPGALVLGNEKLFF. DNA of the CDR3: TGTGCCAGCAGTCCAGGGGCCCTAGTTTTAGGTAATGAAAAACTGTTTTTT.

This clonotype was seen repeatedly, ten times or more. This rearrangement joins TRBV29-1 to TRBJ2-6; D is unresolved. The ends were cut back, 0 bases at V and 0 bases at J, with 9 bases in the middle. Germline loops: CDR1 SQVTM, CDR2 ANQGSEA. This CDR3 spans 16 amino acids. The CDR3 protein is CSVEEGHNSGANVLTF. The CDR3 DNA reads TGCAGCGTTGAAGAAGGTCACAACTCTGGGGCCAACGTCCTGACTTTC.

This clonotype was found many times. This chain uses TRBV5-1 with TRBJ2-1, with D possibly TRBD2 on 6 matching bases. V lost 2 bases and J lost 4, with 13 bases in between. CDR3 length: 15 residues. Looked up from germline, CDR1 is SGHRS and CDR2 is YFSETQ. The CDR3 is CASSFGAGFYNEQFF. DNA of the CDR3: TGCGCCAGCAGCTTTGGCGCGGGGTTTTACAATGAGCAGTTCTTC.

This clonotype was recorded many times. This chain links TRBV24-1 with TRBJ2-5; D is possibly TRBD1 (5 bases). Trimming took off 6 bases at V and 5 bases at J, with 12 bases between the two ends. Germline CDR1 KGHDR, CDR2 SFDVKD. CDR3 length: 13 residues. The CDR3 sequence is CATSSGLSETQYF. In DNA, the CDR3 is TGTGCCACCAGTTCAGGGCTGAGCGAGACCCAGTACTTC.

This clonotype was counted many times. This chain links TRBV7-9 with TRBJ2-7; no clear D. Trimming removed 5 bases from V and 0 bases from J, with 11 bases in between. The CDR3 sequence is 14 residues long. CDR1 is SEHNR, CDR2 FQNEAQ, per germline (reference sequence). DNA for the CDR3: TGTGCCAGCAGCCCTATATCCGCCTCCTACGAGCAGTACTTC. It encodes CASSPISASYEQYF.

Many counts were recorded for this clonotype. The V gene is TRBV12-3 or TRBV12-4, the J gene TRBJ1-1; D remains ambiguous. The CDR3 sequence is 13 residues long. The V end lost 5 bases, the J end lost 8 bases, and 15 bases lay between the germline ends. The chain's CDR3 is CASSKQRWYEAFF. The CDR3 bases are TGTGCCAGCAGTAAACAAAGGTGGTACGAAGCTTTCTTT.

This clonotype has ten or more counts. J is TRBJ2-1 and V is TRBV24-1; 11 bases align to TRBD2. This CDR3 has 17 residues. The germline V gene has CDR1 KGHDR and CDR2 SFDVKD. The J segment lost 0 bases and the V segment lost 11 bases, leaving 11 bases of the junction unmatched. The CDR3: CAIPGLAVTSSYNEQFF. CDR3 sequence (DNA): TGTGCCATTCCGGGACTAGCGGTTACGAGCTCCTACAATGAGCAGTTCTTC.

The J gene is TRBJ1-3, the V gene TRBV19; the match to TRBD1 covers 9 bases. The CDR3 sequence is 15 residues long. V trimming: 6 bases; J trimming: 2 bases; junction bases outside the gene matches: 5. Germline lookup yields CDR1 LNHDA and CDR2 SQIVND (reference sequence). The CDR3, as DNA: TGTGCCAGTAGCCAACAGGGGGCGGCTGGAAACACCATATATTTT. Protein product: CASSQQGAAGNTIYF.

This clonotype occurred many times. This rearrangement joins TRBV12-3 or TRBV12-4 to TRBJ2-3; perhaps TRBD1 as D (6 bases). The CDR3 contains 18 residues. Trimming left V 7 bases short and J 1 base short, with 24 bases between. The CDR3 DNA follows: TGTGCCAGCACACCGGGGACAATCGGTAACGGCGGCACAGATACGCAGTATTTT. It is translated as CASTPGTIGNGGTDTQYF.

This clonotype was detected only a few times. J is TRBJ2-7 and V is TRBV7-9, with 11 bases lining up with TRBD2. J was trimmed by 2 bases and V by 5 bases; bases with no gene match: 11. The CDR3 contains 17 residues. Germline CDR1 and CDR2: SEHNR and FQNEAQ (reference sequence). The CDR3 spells CASSQALGTSGTYEQYF. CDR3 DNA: TGTGCCAGCAGCCAAGCCCTAGGGACTAGCGGAACCTACGAGCAGTACTTC. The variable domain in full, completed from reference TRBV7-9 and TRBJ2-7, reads DTGVSQNPRHKITKRGQNVTFRCDPISEHNRLYWYRQTLGQGPEFLTYFQNEAQLEKSRLLSDRFSAERPKGSFSTLEIQRTEQGDSAMYLCASSQALGTSGTYEQYFGPGTRLTVT.

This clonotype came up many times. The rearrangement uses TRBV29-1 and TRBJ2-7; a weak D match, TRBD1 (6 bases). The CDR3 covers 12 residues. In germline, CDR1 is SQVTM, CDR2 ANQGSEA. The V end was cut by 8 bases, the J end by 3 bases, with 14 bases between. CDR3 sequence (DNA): TGCAGCATTAAAACAGGGAACTACGAGCAGTACTTC. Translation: CSIKTGNYEQYF.

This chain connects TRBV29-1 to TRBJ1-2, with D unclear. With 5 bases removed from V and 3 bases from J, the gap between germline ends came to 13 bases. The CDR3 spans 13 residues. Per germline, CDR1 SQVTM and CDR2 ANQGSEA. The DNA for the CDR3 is TGCAGCGTTCGCACAGCTAATTACTATGGCTACACCTTC. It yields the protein CSVRTANYYGYTF.

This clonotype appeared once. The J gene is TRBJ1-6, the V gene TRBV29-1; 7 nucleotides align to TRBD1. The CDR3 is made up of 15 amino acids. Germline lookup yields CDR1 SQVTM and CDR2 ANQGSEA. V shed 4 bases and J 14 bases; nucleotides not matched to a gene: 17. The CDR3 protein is CSVANSGGGIRTLHF. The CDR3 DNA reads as TGCAGCGTTGCAAATTCAGGGGGGGGTATTAGGACCCTCCACTTT.

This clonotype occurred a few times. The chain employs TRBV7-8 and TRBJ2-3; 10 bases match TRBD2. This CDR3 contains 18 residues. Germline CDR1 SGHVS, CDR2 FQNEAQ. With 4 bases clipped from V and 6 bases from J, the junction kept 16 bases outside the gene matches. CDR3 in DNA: TGTGCCAGCAGCTACGTTTGGGGGGTAGCGGGAGGTGGTGATACGCAGTATTTT. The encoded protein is CASSYVWGVAGGGDTQYF.

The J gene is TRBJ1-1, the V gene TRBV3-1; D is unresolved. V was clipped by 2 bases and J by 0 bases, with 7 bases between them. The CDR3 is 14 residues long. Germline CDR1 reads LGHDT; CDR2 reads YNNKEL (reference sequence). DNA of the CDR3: TGTGCCAGCAGCCAACTGGCGATGAACACTGAAGCTTTCTTT. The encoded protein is CASSQLAMNTEAFF.